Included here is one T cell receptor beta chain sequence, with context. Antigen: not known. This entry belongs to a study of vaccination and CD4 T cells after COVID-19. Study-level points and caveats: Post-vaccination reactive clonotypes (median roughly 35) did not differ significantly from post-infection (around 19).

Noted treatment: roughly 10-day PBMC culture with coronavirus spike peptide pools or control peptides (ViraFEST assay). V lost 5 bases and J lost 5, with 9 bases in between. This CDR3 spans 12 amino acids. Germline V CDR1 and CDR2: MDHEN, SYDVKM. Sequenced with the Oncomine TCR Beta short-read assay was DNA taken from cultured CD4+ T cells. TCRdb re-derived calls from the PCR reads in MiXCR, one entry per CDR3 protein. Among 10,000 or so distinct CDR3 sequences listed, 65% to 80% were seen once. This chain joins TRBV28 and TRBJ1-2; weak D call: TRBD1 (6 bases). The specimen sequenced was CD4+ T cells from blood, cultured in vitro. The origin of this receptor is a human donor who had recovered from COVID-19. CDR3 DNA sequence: TGTGCCAGCAGTGCAGGGGTTTATGGCTACACCTTC. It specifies CASSAGVYGYTF.